The 3 T cell receptor beta chains given below trace back to one sample, sequenced in a study of shared clonotypes between healthy human individuals. Sequencing used immunoSEQ multiplex PCR; TCRdb keeps in-frame clones, though not all of them. Of over a million clones listed, 96% are singletons. Input material: naive CD4+ T cells sorted from blood. Subset defined: CD45RA+ positively selected. These receptors all stem from a young man in good health.

The chain has TRBV7-6 and TRBJ2-7; D remains unclear. From germline, CDR1 is SGHVS and CDR2 FNYEAQ. V was cut by 2 bases and J by 0 bases, with 8 bases left in between. The CDR3 length is 14 residues. In nucleotides, the CDR3 is TGTGCCAGCAGCTTAACGGCTAGCTCCTACGAGCAGTACTTC. It is translated as CASSLTASSYEQYF.

The V call is TRBV18, the J call TRBJ2-5, with D possibly matching TRBD2 (5 bases). Germline-derived CDR1 and CDR2 are KGHSH and LQKENI. The V gene lost 5 bases and the J gene lost 2 bases, with 18 bases spanning the gap. The CDR3 sequence is 16 residues long. This CDR3 reads CASSDSAGMGQETQYF. CDR3 sequence (DNA): TGTGCCAGCTCAGATTCTGCGGGTATGGGACAAGAGACCCAGTACTTC.

The V and J genes are TRBV7-9 and TRBJ2-2; 8 bases match TRBD2. CDR3 length: 14 amino acids. From germline, CDR1 is SEHNR and CDR2 FQNEAQ (reference sequence). V was clipped by 6 bases and J by 4 bases; unmatched bases: 4. Here the CDR3 reads CASSRLARTGELFF. In nucleotides, the CDR3 is TGTGCCAGCAGTAGACTAGCGCGCACCGGGGAGCTGTTTTTT.